Sequencing of this TCR beta chain was carried out in a study of cytomegalovirus exposure and HLA in healthy donors. Findings and caveats of the study: Reports credit the classifier with highly specific, highly sensitive diagnosis of cytomegalovirus status.

A remark on this clone: Its specificity is not known.

In germline, CDR1 is SGHAT, CDR2 FQNNGV. V gave up 4 bases and J gave up 1 base, with 11 bases separating them. The CDR3 spans 14 residues. Both 60 Vbeta primers and 13 Jbeta primers went into the PCR. Per the study methods: Approximately 12 million of about 88 million unique TCR beta chains were shared, per a later count. Method: immunoSEQ multiplex PCR; TCRdb's copy keeps in-frame clones and lacks some. V and J calls plus clone size are reproduced from that table; the DNA served to infer D and trimming. The table lists more than 150,000 clones, about 90% of them singletons. Source material: PBMCs. This sequence joins TRBV11-2 and TRBJ2-7; weak D call: TRBD2 (5 bases). This TCR was sampled from a girl under three years old in good health and CMV-seronegative. The CDR3 sequence: CASSYERLSYEQYF. CDR3 in DNA: TGTGCCAGCAGCTACGAGCGGTTATCCTACGAGCAGTACTTC. The entire variable domain, with the rest obtained from reference TRBV11-2 and TRBJ2-7, is as follows: EAGVAQSPRYKIIEKRQSVAFWCNPISGHATLYWYQQILGQGPKLLIQFQNNGVVDDSQLPKDRFSAERLKGVDSTLKIQPAKLEDSAVYLCASSYERLSYEQYFGPGTRLTVT.